This section outlines one TCR beta chain sequence together with its context. Its antigen is still unknown. Clones were read by immunoSEQ multiplex PCR, and TCRdb kept only the in-frame ones, dropping some. This sample has fewer than 20,000 clones; roughly 81% occur once, and the top ten carry about 72%. This sample is part of a study of OX40 agonist ivuxolimab in advanced cancers. Study background: Of mixed ages from about 20 to 80 and averaging approximately 60 years, the group was roughly 85% male.

The CDR3 covers 17 residues. J gave up 2 bases and V 2 bases, and 11 bases lay outside the gene matches. Per germline, CDR1 MGHRA and CDR2 YSYEKL. Study conclusions and caveats: Compared with CD4+, CD8+ T cells on average had more expanded clones.

The receptor's source is an adult with an advanced solid tumor such as melanoma, head and neck, liver or kidney cancer. This sequence joins TRBV4-1 and TRBJ2-5; 7 positions agree with TRBD1. This material consisted of CD4+ or CD8+ T cells sorted from blood, taken in a trial of the OX40 agonist ivuxolimab. The CDR3 region is CASSQNRFRGKQETQYF. In DNA form, the CDR3 reads TGCGCCAGCAGCCAAAACCGATTCAGGGGGAAGCAAGAGACCCAGTACTTC.